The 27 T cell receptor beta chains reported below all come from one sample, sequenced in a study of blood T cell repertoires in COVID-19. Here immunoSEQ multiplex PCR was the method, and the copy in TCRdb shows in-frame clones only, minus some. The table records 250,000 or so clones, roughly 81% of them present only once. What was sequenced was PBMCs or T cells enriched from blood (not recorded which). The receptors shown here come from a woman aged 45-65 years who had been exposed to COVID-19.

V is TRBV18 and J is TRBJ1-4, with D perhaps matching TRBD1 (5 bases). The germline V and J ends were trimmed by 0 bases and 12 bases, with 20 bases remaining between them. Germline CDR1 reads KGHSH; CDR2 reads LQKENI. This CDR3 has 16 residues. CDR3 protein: CASSPPTSKGGDQLFF. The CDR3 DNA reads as TGTGCCAGCTCACCACCAACGTCAAAAGGAGGGGATCAACTGTTTTTT. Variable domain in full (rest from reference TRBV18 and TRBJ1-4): NAGVMQNPRHLVRRRGQEARLRCSPMKGHSHVYWYRQLPEEGLKFMVYLQKENIIDESGMPKERFSAEFPKEGPSILRIQQVVRGDSAAYFCASSPPTSKGGDQLFFGSGTQLSVL.

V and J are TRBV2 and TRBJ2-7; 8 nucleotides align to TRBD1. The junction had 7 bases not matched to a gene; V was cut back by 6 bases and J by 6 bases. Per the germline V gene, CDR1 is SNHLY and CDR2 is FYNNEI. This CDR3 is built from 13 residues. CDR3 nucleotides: TGTGCCAGCAGCGGACAGGGAAGTGGCGAGCAGTACTTC. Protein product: CASSGQGSGEQYF.

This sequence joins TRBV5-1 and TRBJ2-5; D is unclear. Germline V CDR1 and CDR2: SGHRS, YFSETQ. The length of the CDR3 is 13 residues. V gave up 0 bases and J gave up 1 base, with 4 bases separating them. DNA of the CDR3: TGCGCCAGCAGCTTGGTTCGCCAAGAGACCCAGTACTTC. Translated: CASSLVRQETQYF.

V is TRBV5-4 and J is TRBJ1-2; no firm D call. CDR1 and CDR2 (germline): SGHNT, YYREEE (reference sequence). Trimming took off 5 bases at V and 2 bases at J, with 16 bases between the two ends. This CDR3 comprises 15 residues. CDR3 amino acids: CASRAGIGQNYGYTF. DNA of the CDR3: TGTGCCAGCAGAGCCGGGATCGGGCAGAACTATGGCTACACCTTC.

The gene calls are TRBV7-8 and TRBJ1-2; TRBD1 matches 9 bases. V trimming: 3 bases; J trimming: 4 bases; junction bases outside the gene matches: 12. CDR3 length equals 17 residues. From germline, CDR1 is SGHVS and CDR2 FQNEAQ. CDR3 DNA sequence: TGTGCCAGCAGCTTCCGGACAGGGGAGGAATACGGCTATGGCTACACCTTC. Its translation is CASSFRTGEEYGYGYTF.

CDR3 region: CASSSPTGDTEAFF. The CDR3 DNA reads as TGTGCCAGCAGTTCGCCGACAGGGGACACTGAAGCTTTCTTT. This chain joins TRBV25-1 and TRBJ1-1, with TRBD1 identical over 8 bases. The CDR3 is 14 amino acids. The V segment lost 5 bases and the J segment 3 bases; nucleotides outside the gene matches: 5. Germline CDR1 is MGHDK and CDR2 is SYGVNS. Variable domain in full (rest from reference TRBV25-1 and TRBJ1-1): EADIYQTPRYLVIGTGKKITLECSQTMGHDKMYWYQQDPGMELHLIHYSYGVNSTEKGDLSSESTVSRIRTEHFPLTLESARPSHTSQYLCASSSPTGDTEAFFGQGTRLTVV.

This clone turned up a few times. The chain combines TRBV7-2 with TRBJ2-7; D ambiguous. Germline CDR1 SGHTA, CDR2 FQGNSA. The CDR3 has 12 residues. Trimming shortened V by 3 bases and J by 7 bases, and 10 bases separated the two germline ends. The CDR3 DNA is TGTGCCAGCAGCTTCCCTATTAGAGAGCAGTACTTC. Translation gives CASSFPIREQYF.

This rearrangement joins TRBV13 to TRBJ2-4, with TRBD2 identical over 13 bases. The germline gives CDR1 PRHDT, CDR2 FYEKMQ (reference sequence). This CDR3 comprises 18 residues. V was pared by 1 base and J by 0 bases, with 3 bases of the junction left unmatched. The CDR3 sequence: CASSLDTSGGVAKNIQYF. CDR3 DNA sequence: TGTGCCAGCAGCTTAGATACTAGCGGGGGGGTAGCCAAAAACATTCAGTACTTC.

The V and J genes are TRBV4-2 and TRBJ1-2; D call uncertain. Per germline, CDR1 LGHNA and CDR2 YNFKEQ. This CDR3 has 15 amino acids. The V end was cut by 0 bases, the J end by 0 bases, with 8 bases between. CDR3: CASSQDHGANYGYTF. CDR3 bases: TGTGCCAGCAGCCAAGATCACGGAGCTAACTATGGCTACACCTTC.

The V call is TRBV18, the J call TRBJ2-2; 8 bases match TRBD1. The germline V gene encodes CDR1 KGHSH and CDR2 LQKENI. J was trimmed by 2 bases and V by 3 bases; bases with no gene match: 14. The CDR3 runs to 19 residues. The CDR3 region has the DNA TGTGCCAGCTCACCGAGGACGAAAACAGGGGGTAGCAACACCGGGGAGCTGTTTTTT. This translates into CASSPRTKTGGSNTGELFF.

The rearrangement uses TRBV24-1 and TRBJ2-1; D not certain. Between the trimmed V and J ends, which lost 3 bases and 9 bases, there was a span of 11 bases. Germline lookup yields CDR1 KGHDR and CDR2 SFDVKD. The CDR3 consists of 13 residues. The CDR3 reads CATSDPRSSEQFF. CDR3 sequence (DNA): TGTGCCACCAGTGATCCCAGGTCGTCTGAGCAGTTCTTC.

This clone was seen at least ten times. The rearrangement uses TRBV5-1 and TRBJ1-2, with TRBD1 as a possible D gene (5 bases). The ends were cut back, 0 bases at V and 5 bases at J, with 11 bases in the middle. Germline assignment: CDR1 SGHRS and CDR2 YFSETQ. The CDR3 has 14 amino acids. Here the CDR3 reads CASSLERGRYGYTF. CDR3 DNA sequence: TGCGCCAGCAGCTTGGAACGGGGGAGGTATGGCTACACCTTC.

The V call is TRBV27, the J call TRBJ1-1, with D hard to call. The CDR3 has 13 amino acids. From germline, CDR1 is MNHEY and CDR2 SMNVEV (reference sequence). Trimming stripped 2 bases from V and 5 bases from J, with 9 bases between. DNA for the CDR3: TGTGCCAGCAGTTTAGCGGCCTCGACTGAAGCTTTCTTT. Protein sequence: CASSLAASTEAFF.

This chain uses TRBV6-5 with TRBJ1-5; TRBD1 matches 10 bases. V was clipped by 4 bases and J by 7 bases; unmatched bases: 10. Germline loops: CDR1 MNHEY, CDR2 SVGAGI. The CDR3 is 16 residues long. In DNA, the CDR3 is TGTGCCAGCAGTTCGGGACAGGGGTCCCGTACGCAGCCCCAGCATTTT. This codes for CASSSGQGSRTQPQHF.

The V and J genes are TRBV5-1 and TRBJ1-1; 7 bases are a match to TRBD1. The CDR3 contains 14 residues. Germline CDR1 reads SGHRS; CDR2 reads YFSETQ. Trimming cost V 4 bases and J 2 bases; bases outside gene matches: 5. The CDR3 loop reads CASSGTVGNTEAFF. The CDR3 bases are TGCGCCAGCAGCGGGACAGTGGGAAACACTGAAGCTTTCTTT. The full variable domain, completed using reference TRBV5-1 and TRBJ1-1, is KAGVTQTPRYLIKTRGQQVTLSCSPISGHRSVSWYQQTPGQGLQFLFEYFSETQRNKGNFPGRFSGRQFSNSRSEMNVSTLELGDSALYLCASSGTVGNTEAFFGQGTRLTVV.

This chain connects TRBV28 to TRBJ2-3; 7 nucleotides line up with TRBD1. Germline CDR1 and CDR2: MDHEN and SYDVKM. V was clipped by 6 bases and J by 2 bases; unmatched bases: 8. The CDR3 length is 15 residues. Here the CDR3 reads CASSRRGPFTDTQYF. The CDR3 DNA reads TGTGCCAGCAGCCGAAGGGGGCCCTTCACAGATACGCAGTATTTT.

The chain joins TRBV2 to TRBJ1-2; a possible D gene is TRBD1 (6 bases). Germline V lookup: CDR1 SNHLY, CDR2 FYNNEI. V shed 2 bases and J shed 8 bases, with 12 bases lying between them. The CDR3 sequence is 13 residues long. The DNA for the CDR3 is TGTGCCAGCAGTGAAAGTCAGGGGTTCGGCTACACCTTC. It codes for CASSESQGFGYTF.

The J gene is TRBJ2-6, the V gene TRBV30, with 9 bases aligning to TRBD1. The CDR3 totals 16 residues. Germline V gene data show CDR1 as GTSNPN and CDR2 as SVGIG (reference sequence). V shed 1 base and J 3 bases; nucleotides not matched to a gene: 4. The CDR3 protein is CAWSANRGHGANVLTF. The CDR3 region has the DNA TGTGCCTGGAGTGCTAACAGGGGGCATGGGGCCAACGTCCTGACTTTC. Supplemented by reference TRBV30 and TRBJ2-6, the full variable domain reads SQTIHQWPATLVQPVGSPLSLECTVEGTSNPNLYWYRQAAGRGLQLLFYSVGIGQISSEVPQNLSASRPQDRQFILSSKKLLLSDSGFYLCAWSANRGHGANVLTFGAGSRLTVL.

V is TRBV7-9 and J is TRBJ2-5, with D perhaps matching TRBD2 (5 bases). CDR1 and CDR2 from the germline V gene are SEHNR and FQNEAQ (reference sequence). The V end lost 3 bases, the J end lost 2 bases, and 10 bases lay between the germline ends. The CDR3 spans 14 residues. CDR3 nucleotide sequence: TGTGCCAGCAGCTTCCTAGCCGGGCAAGAGACCCAGTACTTC. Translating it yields CASSFLAGQETQYF. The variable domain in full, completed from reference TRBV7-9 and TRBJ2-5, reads DTGVSQNPRHKITKRGQNVTFRCDPISEHNRLYWYRQTLGQGPEFLTYFQNEAQLEKSRLLSDRFSAERPKGSFSTLEIQRTEQGDSAMYLCASSFLAGQETQYFGPGTRLLVL.

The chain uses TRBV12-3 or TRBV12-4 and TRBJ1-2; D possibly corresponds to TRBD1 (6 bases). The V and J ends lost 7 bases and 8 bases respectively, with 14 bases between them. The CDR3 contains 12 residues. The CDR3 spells CASTPYREGYTF. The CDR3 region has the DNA TGTGCCAGCACTCCGTACAGGGAAGGCTACACCTTC.

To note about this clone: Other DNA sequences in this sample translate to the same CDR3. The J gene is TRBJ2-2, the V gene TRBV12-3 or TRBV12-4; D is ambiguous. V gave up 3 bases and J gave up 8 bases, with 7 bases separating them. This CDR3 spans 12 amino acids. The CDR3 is CASSLSVGELFF. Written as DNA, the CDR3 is TGTGCCAGCAGTTTGTCAGTGGGGGAGCTGTTTTTT.

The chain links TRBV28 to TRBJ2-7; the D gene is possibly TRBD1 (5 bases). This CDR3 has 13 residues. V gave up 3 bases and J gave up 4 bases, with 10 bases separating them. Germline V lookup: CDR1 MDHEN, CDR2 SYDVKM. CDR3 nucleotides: TGTGCCAGCAGTTTCGGGCAGGGTTACGAGCAGTACTTC. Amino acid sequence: CASSFGQGYEQYF.

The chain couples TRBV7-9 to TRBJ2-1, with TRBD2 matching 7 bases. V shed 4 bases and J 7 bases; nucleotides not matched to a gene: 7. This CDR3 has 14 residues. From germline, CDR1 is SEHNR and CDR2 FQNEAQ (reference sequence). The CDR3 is CASSSSGTMNEQFF. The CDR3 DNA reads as TGTGCCAGCAGCTCATCCGGGACTATGAATGAGCAGTTCTTC. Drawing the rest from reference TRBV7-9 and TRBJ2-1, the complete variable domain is DTGVSQNPRHKITKRGQNVTFRCDPISEHNRLYWYRQTLGQGPEFLTYFQNEAQLEKSRLLSDRFSAERPKGSFSTLEIQRTEQGDSAMYLCASSSSGTMNEQFFGPGTRLTVL.

This CDR3 is CAITPTSSTDTQYF. The CDR3 DNA reads TGTGCCATCACCCCCACTAGCAGCACAGATACGCAGTATTTT. The chain is built from TRBV10-3 and TRBJ2-3; the D gene is possibly TRBD2 (6 bases). Between the trimmed V and J ends, which lost 7 bases and 0 bases, there was a span of 11 bases. Germline loops: CDR1 ENHRY, CDR2 SYGVKD. CDR3 length: 14 amino acids.

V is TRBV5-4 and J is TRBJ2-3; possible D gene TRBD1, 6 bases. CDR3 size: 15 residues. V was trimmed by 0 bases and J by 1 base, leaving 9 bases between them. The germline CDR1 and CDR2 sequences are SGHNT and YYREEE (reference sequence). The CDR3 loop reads CASSLEAGGTDTQYF. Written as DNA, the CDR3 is TGTGCCAGCAGCTTGGAGGCAGGGGGCACAGATACGCAGTATTTT. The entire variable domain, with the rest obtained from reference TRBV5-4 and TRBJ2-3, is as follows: ETGVTQSPTHLIKTRGQQVTLRCSSQSGHNTVSWYQQALGQGPQFIFQYYREEENGRGNFPPRFSGLQFPNYSSELNVNALELDDSALYLCASSLEAGGTDTQYFGPGTRLTVL.

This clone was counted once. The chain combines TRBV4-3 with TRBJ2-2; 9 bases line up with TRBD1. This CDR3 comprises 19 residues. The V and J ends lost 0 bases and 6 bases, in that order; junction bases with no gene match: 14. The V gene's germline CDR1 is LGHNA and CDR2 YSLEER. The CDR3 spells CASSQDGQGKKVVAGELFF. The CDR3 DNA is TGCGCCAGCAGCCAAGACGGACAGGGGAAGAAGGTGGTGGCCGGGGAGCTGTTTTTT.

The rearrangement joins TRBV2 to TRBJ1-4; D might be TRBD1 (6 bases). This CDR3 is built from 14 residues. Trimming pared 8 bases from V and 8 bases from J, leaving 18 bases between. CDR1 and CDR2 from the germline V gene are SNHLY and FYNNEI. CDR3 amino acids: CASRQDSQGEKLFF. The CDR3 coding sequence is TGTGCCAGCCGGCAGGACAGCCAAGGGGAAAAACTGTTTTTT.